This passage covers 9 T cell receptor beta chains from one sample sequenced in a study of blood T cell repertoires in COVID-19 (dated by TCRdb to 2018 to 2021). The library was built by means of the immunoSEQ multiplex PCR assay. TCRdb's version of the immuneACCESS table is confined to in-frame rearrangements and falls short of the full clone set. An unresolved V gene accounts for under half of the shortfall where checked; the remainder is of unknown origin. Recorded for this sample are 370,000 or so clones; about 80% of them occurred a single time. The ten largest clones capture over 0.95% of the sample. The specimen sequenced was peripheral blood. Receptor source: a human donor with acute or convalescent COVID-19. The donor label of this sample is uncertain.

This clone showed up just once. The chain carries TRBV7-9 and TRBJ2-7, with TRBD1 matching 7 bases. The V gene's germline CDR1 is SEHNR and CDR2 FQNEAQ (reference sequence). With V trimmed by 4 bases and J by 6 bases, 6 bases remained unmatched. This CDR3 has 13 amino acids. The CDR3 reads CASSSDRFFEQYF. The CDR3 region has the DNA TGTGCCAGCAGCTCGGACAGGTTCTTCGAGCAGTACTTC.

The rearrangement links TRBV19 to TRBJ1-5; D uncertain. Germline loops: CDR1 LNHDA, CDR2 SQIVND (reference sequence). V lost 3 bases, J lost 4 bases, and 4 bases lay in between. The length of the CDR3 is 12 residues. CDR3 coding DNA: TGTGCCAGTAGTATCCAGAATCAGCCCCAGCATTTT. Protein sequence: CASSIQNQPQHF.

This chain joins TRBV5-4 and TRBJ2-3, with D tentatively TRBD2 (6 bases). CDR1 and CDR2 (germline): SGHNT, YYREEE (reference sequence). The CDR3 length is 16 residues. Trimming took 4 bases from V and 0 from J, leaving 15 bases between them. CDR3 nucleotides: TGTGCCAGCAGCACGGGACTCAGAAGTAGCACAGATACGCAGTATTTT. Amino acid sequence: CASSTGLRSSTDTQYF.

This chain connects TRBV30 to TRBJ2-1, with 7 bases lining up with TRBD2. The junction had 4 bases not matched to a gene; V was cut back by 1 base and J by 4 bases. Per the germline V gene, CDR1 is GTSNPN and CDR2 is SVGIG (reference sequence). The CDR3 sequence is 14 residues long. This CDR3 is CAWSGGGPYNEQFF. The DNA for the CDR3 is TGTGCCTGGAGTGGGGGGGGACCTTACAATGAGCAGTTCTTC.

The chain combines TRBV7-2 with TRBJ1-5; no firm D call. Germline CDR1 is SGHTA and CDR2 is FQGNSA. The CDR3 totals 15 residues. V lost 3 bases, J lost 3 bases, and 12 bases lay in between. As DNA, the CDR3 is TGTGCCAGCAGCTTCAGAGAGGGTAACAATCAGCCCCAGCATTTT. Translating gives CASSFREGNNQPQHF.

The chain combines TRBV18 with TRBJ2-7; D may be TRBD1 (5 bases). In germline, CDR1 is KGHSH, CDR2 LQKENI. This CDR3 region has 14 residues. Between the trimmed V and J ends, which lost 3 bases and 0 bases, there was a span of 9 bases. CDR3 sequence reads: CASSPTASSYEQYF. The CDR3 coding sequence is TGTGCCAGCTCACCGACAGCGAGCTCCTACGAGCAGTACTTC. Drawing the rest from reference TRBV18 and TRBJ2-7, the complete variable domain is NAGVMQNPRHLVRRRGQEARLRCSPMKGHSHVYWYRQLPEEGLKFMVYLQKENIIDESGMPKERFSAEFPKEGPSILRIQQVVRGDSAAYFCASSPTASSYEQYFGPGTRLTVT.

This chain uses TRBV7-8 with TRBJ2-7; D is perhaps TRBD2 (5 bases). The CDR3 spans 13 residues. Per the germline V gene, CDR1 is SGHVS and CDR2 is FQNEAQ. Trimming took off 3 bases at V and 2 bases at J, with 8 bases between the two ends. CDR3 coding DNA: TGTGCCAGCAGCTTCCGGGGTACCTACGAGCAGTACTTC. Protein product: CASSFRGTYEQYF.

This CDR3 reads CASSRLPTRLGNEQFF. CDR3 coding DNA: TGCGCCAGCAGCCGACTTCCGACTAGATTAGGCAATGAGCAGTTCTTC. The chain carries TRBV4-1 and TRBJ2-1; D possibly corresponds to TRBD2 (6 bases). Germline V gene data show CDR1 as MGHRA and CDR2 as YSYEKL. The CDR3 is 16 amino acids. Trimming pared 4 bases from V and 6 bases from J, leaving 19 bases between.

This clone was counted only a few times. The chain joins TRBV28 to TRBJ1-2; 7 nucleotides line up with TRBD1. The CDR3 covers 15 residues. Germline trimming cut 0 bases from V and 5 bases from J; bases unmatched to any gene: 6. CDR1 MDHEN and CDR2 SYDVKM come from the germline V gene. CDR3 nucleotide sequence: TGTGCCAGCAGTTTATGGTCGGACAGGTGGTATGGCTACACCTTC. Amino acid sequence: CASSLWSDRWYGYTF.